The 10 T cell receptor beta chains listed next were all sequenced from one sample in a study of post-analysis software for immune sequencing data. Findings and limits, study-wide: Elevated frequency relative to controls characterized roughly 5 TRBV segments in patients, TRBV5-6, TRBV5-1 and TRBV20-1 among them.

Their specific antigens are unknown. Tagging with unique molecular identifiers was a feature of the TCR beta cDNA libraries. TCRdb called the PCR reads again in MiXCR, with one record for every CDR3 protein. The sample yields 820,000 or so distinct CDR3 sequences, approximately 57% seen once. The source material was blood. These receptors all come from a girl between 5 and 17 years old with multiple sclerosis.

This clonotype has just a few counts. The gene calls are TRBV6-5 and TRBJ1-2, with a possible D match to TRBD1 (5 bases). The germline V gene has CDR1 MNHEY and CDR2 SVGAGI. The V end was cut by 3 bases, the J end by 5 bases, with 13 bases between. The CDR3 spans 14 residues. CDR3 loop: CASSYSGVRYGYTF. The CDR3 DNA is TGTGCCAGCAGTTATTCGGGGGTGAGGTATGGCTACACCTTC.

Written as DNA, the CDR3 is TGTGCCAGCAGCTCCGGACGGGGGGCAGGTAATGAGCAGTTCTTC. Its protein is CASSSGRGAGNEQFF. This sequence joins TRBV7-9 and TRBJ2-1; D possibly corresponds to TRBD2 (7 bases). The CDR3 length is 15 residues. Germline-derived CDR1 and CDR2 are SEHNR and FQNEAQ (reference sequence). V was pared by 4 bases and J by 7 bases, with 17 bases between.

J is TRBJ2-7 and V is TRBV7-4; D may be TRBD2 (5 bases). Germline V CDR1 and CDR2: SGHVT, SQSDAQ. V lost 7 bases and J 1 base, leaving 14 bases between the germline ends. The CDR3 sequence is 14 residues long. The CDR3 is CASIGGSGSYEQYF. The CDR3, as DNA: TGTGCCAGCATTGGTGGGAGTGGGTCCTACGAGCAGTACTTC. The full variable domain, rest sourced from reference TRBV7-4 and TRBJ2-7, is GAGVSQSPRYKVAKRGRDVALRCDSISGHVTLYWYRQTLGQGSEVLTYSQSDAQRDKSGRPSGRFSAERPERSVSTLKIQRTEQGDSAVYLCASIGGSGSYEQYFGPGTRLTVT.

The chain is built from TRBV12-3 or TRBV12-4 and TRBJ2-4; D tentatively reads TRBD1 or TRBD2 (5 bases each). The J call may be mistaken, given a closer DNA end match to TRBJ2-5. This CDR3 contains 13 residues. CDR3 sequence reads: CASRRGWQETQYF. CDR3 DNA sequence: TGTGCCAGCAGGAGGGGCTGGCAAGAGACCCAGTACTTC.

This chain connects TRBV20-1 to TRBJ2-7, with a possible D match to TRBD1 (5 bases). CDR3 length equals 13 residues. CDR1 and CDR2 from the germline V gene are DFQATT and SNEGSKA (reference sequence). Trimming cost V 2 bases and J 3 bases, with 11 bases left between them. The CDR3 nucleotides read TGCAGTGCTAGACCTACAGGAGTCTACGAGCAGTACTTC. Residues: CSARPTGVYEQYF.

This chain links TRBV14 with TRBJ2-1, with D perhaps TRBD1 or TRBD2 (5 bases each). The ends were cut back, 5 bases at V and 12 bases at J, with 11 bases in the middle. The germline gives CDR1 SGHDN, CDR2 FVKESK. This CDR3 contains 11 residues. CDR3 in amino acids: CASSSGLGQFF. DNA of the CDR3: TGTGCCAGCAGCTCGGGGCTCGGGCAGTTCTTC.

The chain employs TRBV29-1 and TRBJ2-1, with unresolved D. Trimming took 4 bases from V and 7 from J, leaving 11 bases between them. Looked up from germline, CDR1 is SQVTM and CDR2 is ANQGSEA. The CDR3 consists of 12 residues. The CDR3 nucleotides are TGCAGCGTTGGGTTGGTGGGGAATGAGCAGTTCTTC. As protein: CSVGLVGNEQFF.

The chain uses TRBV5-1 and TRBJ2-5; the D gene is possibly TRBD2 (5 bases). The end of the DNA is better explained by TRBJ2-7, so the J call may be wrong. CDR3 length: 15 residues. CDR1 is SGHRS and CDR2 is YFSETQ in the germline V gene. CDR3 amino acids: CASSGGGGRLAEQYF. The DNA for the CDR3 is TGCGCCAGCAGCGGAGGAGGCGGCCGGCTCGCCGAGCAGTACTTC.

CDR3 nucleotides: TGTGCCAGCAGCGCGCAGGGGTCGGCTTCACCCCTCCACTTT. Protein: CASSAQGSASPLHF. V usage is TRBV5-5 and J usage is TRBJ1-6, with D possibly being TRBD1 (6 bases). The V end was cut by 4 bases, the J end by 9 bases, with 14 bases between. The germline CDR1 and CDR2 sequences are SGHKS and YYEKEE (reference sequence). This CDR3 has 14 residues. The whole variable domain, filled in from reference TRBV5-5 and TRBJ1-6, reads DAGVTQSPTHLIKTRGQQVTLRCSPISGHKSVSWYQQVLGQGPQFIFQYYEKEERGRGNFPDRFSARQFPNYSSELNVNALLLGDSALYLCASSAQGSASPLHFGNGTRLTVT.

This chain links TRBV5-1 with TRBJ2-7; 9 nucleotides match TRBD1. The CDR3 spans 16 residues. CDR1 is SGHRS, CDR2 YFSETQ, per germline. The trim removed 0 bases at V and 2 bases at J, leaving 6 bases unmatched. The CDR3 DNA reads as TGCGCCAGCAGCTTGGCGGGGACAGGGAAGACCTACGAGCAGTACTTC. It translates to CASSLAGTGKTYEQYF.